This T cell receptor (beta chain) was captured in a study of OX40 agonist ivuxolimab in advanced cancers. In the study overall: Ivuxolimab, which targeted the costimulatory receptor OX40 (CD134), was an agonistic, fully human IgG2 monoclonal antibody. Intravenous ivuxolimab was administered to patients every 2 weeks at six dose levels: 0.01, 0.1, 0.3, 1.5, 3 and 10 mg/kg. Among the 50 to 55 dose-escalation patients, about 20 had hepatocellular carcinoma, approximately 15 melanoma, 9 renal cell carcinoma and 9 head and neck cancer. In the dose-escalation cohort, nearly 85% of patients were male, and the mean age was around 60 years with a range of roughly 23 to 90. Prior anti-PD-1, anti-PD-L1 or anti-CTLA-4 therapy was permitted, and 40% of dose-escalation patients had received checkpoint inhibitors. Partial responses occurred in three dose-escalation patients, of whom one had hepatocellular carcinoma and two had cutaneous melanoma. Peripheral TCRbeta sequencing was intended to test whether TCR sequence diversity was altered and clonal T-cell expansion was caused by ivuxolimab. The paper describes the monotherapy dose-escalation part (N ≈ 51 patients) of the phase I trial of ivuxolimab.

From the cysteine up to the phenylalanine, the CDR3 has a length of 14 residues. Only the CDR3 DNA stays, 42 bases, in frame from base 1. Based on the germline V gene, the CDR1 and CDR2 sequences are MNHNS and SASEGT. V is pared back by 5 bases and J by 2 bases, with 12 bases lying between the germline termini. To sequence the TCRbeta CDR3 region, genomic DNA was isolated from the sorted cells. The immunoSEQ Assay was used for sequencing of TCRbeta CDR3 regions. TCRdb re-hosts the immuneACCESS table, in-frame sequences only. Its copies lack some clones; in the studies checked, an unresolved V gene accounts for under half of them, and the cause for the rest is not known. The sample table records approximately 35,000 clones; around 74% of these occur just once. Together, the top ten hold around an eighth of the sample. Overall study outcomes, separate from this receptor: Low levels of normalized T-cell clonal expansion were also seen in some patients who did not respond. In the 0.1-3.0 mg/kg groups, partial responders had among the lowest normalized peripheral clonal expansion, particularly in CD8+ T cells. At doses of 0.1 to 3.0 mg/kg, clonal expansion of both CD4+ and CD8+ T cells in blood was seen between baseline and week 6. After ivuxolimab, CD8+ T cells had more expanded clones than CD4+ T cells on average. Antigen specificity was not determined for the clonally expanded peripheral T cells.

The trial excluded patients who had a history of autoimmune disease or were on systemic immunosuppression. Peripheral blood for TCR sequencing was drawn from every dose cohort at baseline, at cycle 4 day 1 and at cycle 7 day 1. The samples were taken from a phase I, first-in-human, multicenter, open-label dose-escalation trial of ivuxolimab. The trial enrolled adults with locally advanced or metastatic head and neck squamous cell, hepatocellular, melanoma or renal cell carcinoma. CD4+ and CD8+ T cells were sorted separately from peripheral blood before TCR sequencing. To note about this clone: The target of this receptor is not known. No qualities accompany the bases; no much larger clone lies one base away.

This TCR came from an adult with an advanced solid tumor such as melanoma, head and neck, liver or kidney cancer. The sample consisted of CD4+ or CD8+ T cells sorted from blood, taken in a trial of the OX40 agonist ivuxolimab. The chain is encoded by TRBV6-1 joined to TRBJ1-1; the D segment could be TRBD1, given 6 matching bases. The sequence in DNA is TGTGCCAGCAGTCCAAGGGGGGGTAACACTGAAGCTTTCTTT. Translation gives CASSPRGGNTEAFF.